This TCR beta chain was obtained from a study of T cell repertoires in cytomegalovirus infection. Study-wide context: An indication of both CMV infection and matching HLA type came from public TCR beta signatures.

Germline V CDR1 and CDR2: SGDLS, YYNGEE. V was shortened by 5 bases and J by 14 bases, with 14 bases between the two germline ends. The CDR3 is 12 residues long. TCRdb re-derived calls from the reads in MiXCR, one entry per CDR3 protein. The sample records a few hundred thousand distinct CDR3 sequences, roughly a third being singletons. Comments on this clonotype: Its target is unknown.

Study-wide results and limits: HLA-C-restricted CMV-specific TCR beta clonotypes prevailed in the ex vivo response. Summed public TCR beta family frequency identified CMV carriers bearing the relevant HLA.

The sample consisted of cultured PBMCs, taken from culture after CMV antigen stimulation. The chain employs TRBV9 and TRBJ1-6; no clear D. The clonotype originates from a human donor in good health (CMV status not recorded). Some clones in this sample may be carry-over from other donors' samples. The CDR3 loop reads CASSPEGVSLHF. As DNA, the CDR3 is TGTGCCAGCAGTCCGGAGGGTGTTTCCCTCCACTTT.